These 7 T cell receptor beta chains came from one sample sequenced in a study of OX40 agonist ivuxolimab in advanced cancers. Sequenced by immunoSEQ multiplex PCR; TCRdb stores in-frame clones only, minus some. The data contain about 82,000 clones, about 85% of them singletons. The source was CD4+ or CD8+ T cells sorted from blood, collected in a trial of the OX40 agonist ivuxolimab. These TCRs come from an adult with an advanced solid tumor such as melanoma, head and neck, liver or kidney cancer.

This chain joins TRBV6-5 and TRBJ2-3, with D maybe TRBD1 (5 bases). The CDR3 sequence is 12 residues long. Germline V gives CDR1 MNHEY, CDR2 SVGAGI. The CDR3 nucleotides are TGTGCGTCGCAGGGTGCCACAGATACGCAGTATTTT. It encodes CASQGATDTQYF.

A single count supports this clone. Here the CDR3 reads CASSGFRDRNNQPQHF. The CDR3 bases are TGTGCCAGTAGCGGCTTCCGGGACAGGAACAATCAGCCCCAGCATTTT. This chain uses TRBV19 with TRBJ1-5, with 8 bases identical to TRBD1. V was pared by 6 bases and J by 3 bases, with 10 bases of the junction left unmatched. The V gene's germline CDR1 is LNHDA and CDR2 SQIVND (reference sequence). CDR3 length: 16 amino acids.

The CDR3 is CASSKGPGRGPGNTIYF. DNA of the CDR3: TGTGCCAGCAGCAAAGGCCCTGGGAGGGGGCCTGGAAACACCATATATTTT. J is TRBJ1-3 and V is TRBV21-1. TRBV21-1 is assigned pseudogene status. The CDR3 is made up of 17 amino acids.

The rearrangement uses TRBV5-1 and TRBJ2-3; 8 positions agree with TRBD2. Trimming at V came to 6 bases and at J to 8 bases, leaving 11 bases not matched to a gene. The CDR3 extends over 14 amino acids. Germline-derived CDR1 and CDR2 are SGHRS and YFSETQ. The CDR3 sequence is CASTPGGGRGTQYF. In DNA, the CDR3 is TGCGCCAGCACCCCCGGGGGGGGGCGAGGTACGCAGTATTTT. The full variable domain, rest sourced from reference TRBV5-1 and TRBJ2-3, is KAGVTQTPRYLIKTRGQQVTLSCSPISGHRSVSWYQQTPGQGLQFLFEYFSETQRNKGNFPGRFSGRQFSNSRSEMNVSTLELGDSALYLCASTPGGGRGTQYFGPGTRLTVL.

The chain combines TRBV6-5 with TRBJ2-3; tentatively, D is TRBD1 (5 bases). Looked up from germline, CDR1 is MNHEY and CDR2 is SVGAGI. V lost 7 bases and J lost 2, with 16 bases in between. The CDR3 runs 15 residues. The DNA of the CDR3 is TGTGCCAGCAATCCGACAGTGGGTTACACAGATACGCAGTATTTT. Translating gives CASNPTVGYTDTQYF.

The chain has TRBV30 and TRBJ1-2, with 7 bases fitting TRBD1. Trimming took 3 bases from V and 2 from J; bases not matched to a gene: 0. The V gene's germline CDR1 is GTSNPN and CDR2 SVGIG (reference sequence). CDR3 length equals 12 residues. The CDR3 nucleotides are TGTGCCTGGAGGACAGGGAACTATGGCTACACCTTC. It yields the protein CAWRTGNYGYTF. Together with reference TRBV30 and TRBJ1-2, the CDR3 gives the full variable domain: SQTIHQWPATLVQPVGSPLSLECTVEGTSNPNLYWYRQAAGRGLQLLFYSVGIGQISSEVPQNLSASRPQDRQFILSSKKLLLSDSGFYLCAWRTGNYGYTFGSGTRLTVV.

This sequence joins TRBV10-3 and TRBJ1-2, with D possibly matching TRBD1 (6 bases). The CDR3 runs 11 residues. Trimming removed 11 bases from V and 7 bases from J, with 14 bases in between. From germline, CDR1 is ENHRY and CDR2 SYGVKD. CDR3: CARRTESGYTF. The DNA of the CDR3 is TGTGCCCGTCGGACAGAAAGTGGCTACACCTTC.